This T cell receptor (beta chain) was found in a study of early T cells in non-severe SARS-CoV-2 infection. At the level of the study: Sequencing of unsorted whole blood was done on bulk RNA, leaving chains unpaired.

This clonotype was recorded a few times. The antigen is undetermined. Study findings and constraints: Reliance on VDJdb matching favored anti-spike CD8 responses; private and CD4 specificities were missed.

cDNA molecules, individually, were tagged with unique molecular identifiers. Via MiXCR, TCRdb re-called the 5' RACE reads, giving one row per CDR3 protein. The sample includes some 40,000 distinct CDR3 sequences, around 6.5% of them seen just once. Here the sequenced sample was whole blood, taken at baseline. The sequence was collected from an adult who was a healthcare worker with PCR-confirmed SARS-CoV-2 infection or an uninfected control (not recorded which).

CDR3 loop: CASSEAVDSYYEQYF. The DNA for the CDR3 is TGTGCCAGCAGTGAAGCGGTGGACAGCTACTACGAGCAGTACTTC. The V call is TRBV2, the J call TRBJ2-7, with D tentatively TRBD1 (6 bases). CDR1 is SNHLY and CDR2 is FYNNEI in the germline V gene. The CDR3 is made up of 15 amino acids. Trimming stripped 0 bases from V and 3 bases from J, with 12 bases between.